Included here is one TCR beta chain sequence, with context. The target antigen is unknown. Data came from immunoSEQ multiplex PCR; TCRdb stores just in-frame clones and leaves some out. This sample yields 85,000 to 110,000 clones, of which around 90% are seen a single time; 20% belongs to the top ten. V was clipped by 5 bases and J by 5 bases, with 15 bases between them. Germline values: CDR1 SGHTA, CDR2 FQGNSA. This CDR3 spans 15 amino acids. These data belong to a study of T cell responses to AZD1222 COVID-19 vaccine. Study-wide points: Sampling captured repertoires only after the peak T cell response.

The chain is built from TRBV7-2 and TRBJ2-2; D remains unclear. The input for sequencing was peripheral blood, taken on day 0 of AZD1222 vaccination. The sequence was obtained from an adult in good health. This CDR3 is CASSPAASYTGELFF. CDR3 nucleotide sequence: TGTGCCAGCAGCCCTGCCGCAAGCTATACCGGGGAGCTGTTTTTT.